The entry that follows covers one T cell receptor beta chain sequence. As yet, its antigen is unknown. These data belong to a study of T cells in localized non-small cell lung cancer. Using immunoSEQ multiplex PCR, the repertoire was profiled, and TCRdb retains in-frame clones only, with some absent. The table has about 70,000 clones, 85% to 90% seen once; the top ten hold 20% to 25%. Trimming took 1 base from V and 8 from J, leaving 15 bases between them. CDR3 length: 14 amino acids. Germline V gene lookup returns CDR1 SGHRS and CDR2 YFSETQ. General study points: A median of around 60 clones ranked among the top 100 in tumor appeared in adjacent lung. Among blood samples, higher T cell density accompanied longer overall survival. Analysis by sequencing included only one tumor region, so heterogeneity remains possible. The greatest T cell clonality was found in uninvolved adjacent lung (higher than in tumor).

Sequences were derived from peripheral blood, sampled before any cancer treatment. V usage is TRBV5-1 and J usage is TRBJ1-2; D uncertain. This TCR derives from a male donor older than 55 with stage III squamous cell lung carcinoma. The DNA of the CDR3 is TGCGCCAGCAGCTTGTCTCCCCCATCTATAGGCTACACCTTC. The encoded protein is CASSLSPPSIGYTF.